The sequence of this T cell receptor beta chain was determined in a study of blood T cell repertoires in COVID-19. Study context: The study drew acute and convalescent COVID-19 samples from the United States, Italy and Spain.

Germline CDR1 reads SGHRS; CDR2 reads YFSETQ. V gave up 8 bases and J gave up 7 bases; unmatched junction bases: 27. This CDR3 spans 19 amino acids. Sequencing was performed with immunoSEQ multiplex PCR; in TCRdb, only in-frame clones are kept and a portion is missing. The sample comprises about 220,000 clones, about 81% of which are singletons, and approximately 8% rests with the top ten. Patients of the Seattle cohort, enrolled during active infection, were followed longitudinally. The receptor was isolated from a woman at least 80 years old with COVID-19, enrolled during active disease. This rearrangement joins TRBV5-1 to TRBJ2-7; 10 bases line up with TRBD1. The sequenced material came from peripheral blood. The CDR3 region is CASTVSGTGALGGLGEQYF. The CDR3 nucleotides read TGCGCCAGTACCGTTTCCGGGACAGGGGCTCTAGGGGGCCTTGGGGAGCAGTACTTC.